The 29 T cell receptor beta chains in this list originate from one sample, sequenced in a study of PD-1 blockade in classical Hodgkin lymphoma. Clones were read by immunoSEQ multiplex PCR, and TCRdb kept only the in-frame ones, dropping some. The sample holds tens of thousands of clones, roughly 85% seen once. Time point: cycle 4 day 1 (C4D1), after 6 weeks of nivolumab. Every patient experienced relapse after autologous stem cell transplantation, and brentuximab vedotin exposure varied. The sample here was peripheral blood mononuclear cells (PBMCs), taken before the fourth cycle of nivolumab. These receptor sequences come from a human donor with classical Hodgkin lymphoma.

The chain recombines TRBV5-1 with TRBJ2-3, with D hard to call. Trimming took 4 bases from V and 3 from J, leaving 12 bases between them. Germline V lookup: CDR1 SGHRS, CDR2 YFSETQ. The CDR3 contains 14 residues. In nucleotides, the CDR3 is TGCGCCAGCAGCAACCGGGTATCTACAGATACGCAGTATTTT. Its protein product is CASSNRVSTDTQYF.

The chain employs TRBV28 and TRBJ2-5; possible D gene TRBD1, 5 bases. V dropped 3 bases and J dropped 5 bases, with 19 bases sitting between them. The CDR3 covers 16 residues. Germline lookup yields CDR1 MDHEN and CDR2 SYDVKM. CDR3 nucleotide sequence: TGTGCCAGCAGTTTTCGACAGCTCCTCCCCCCCGAGACCCAGTACTTC. This translates into CASSFRQLLPPETQYF. Combining the CDR3 with reference TRBV28 and TRBJ2-5 gives the whole variable domain DVKVTQSSRYLVKRTGEKVFLECVQDMDHENMFWYRQDPGLGLRLIYFSYDVKMKEKGDIPEGYSVSREKKERFSLILESASTNQTSMYLCASSFRQLLPPETQYFGPGTRLLVL.

The chain's CDR3 is CASSLPDREDTYEQYF. CDR3 nucleotide sequence: TGTGCCAGCAGCTTACCCGACAGGGAGGACACCTACGAGCAGTACTTC. The chain joins TRBV7-9 to TRBJ2-7; D is possibly TRBD1 (7 bases). Trimming pared 2 bases from V and 2 bases from J, leaving 16 bases between. The CDR3 consists of 16 residues. Germline V gene lookup returns CDR1 SEHNR and CDR2 FQNEAQ (reference sequence).

This rearrangement joins TRBV4-1 to TRBJ1-1; D gene ambiguous. Germline CDR1 reads MGHRA; CDR2 reads YSYEKL. Trimming stripped 7 bases from V and 0 bases from J, with 12 bases between. CDR3 length equals 14 residues. In DNA, the CDR3 is TGCGCCAGCAACCCTAGTACCATGAACACTGAAGCTTTCTTT. Its protein is CASNPSTMNTEAFF.

This chain uses TRBV28 with TRBJ1-4; perhaps TRBD1 as D (6 bases). The CDR3 consists of 13 residues. The V gene's germline CDR1 is MDHEN and CDR2 SYDVKM. Trimming took off 6 bases at V and 7 bases at J, with 12 bases between the two ends. The CDR3 region has the DNA TGTGCCAGCAGGGTCACAGGGACTGAAAAACTGTTTTTT. Residues: CASRVTGTEKLFF.

This clone has a single count. The chain carries TRBV4-2 and TRBJ2-4; tentatively, D is TRBD1 (6 bases). With 0 bases removed from V and 3 bases from J, the gap between germline ends came to 9 bases. Germline-derived CDR1 and CDR2 are LGHNA and YNFKEQ. The CDR3 covers 15 residues. CDR3 DNA sequence: TGTGCCAGCAGCCAAGAAGAGGACAGCAAAAACATTCAGTACTTC. Translation gives CASSQEEDSKNIQYF.

This rearrangement joins TRBV19 to TRBJ2-1, with TRBD1 matching over 7 bases. V lost 7 bases and J lost 6; bases outside the gene matches: 12. The CDR3 contains 15 residues. Germline loops: CDR1 LNHDA, CDR2 SQIVND (reference sequence). CDR3 loop: CASIPWGQPLNEQFF. The DNA of the CDR3 is TGTGCCAGTATCCCCTGGGGACAGCCCCTCAATGAGCAGTTCTTC.

Only one count was recorded for this clone. The chain combines TRBV29-1 with TRBJ2-2; 7 bases are shared with TRBD1. Trimming at V came to 7 bases and at J to 6 bases, leaving 5 bases not matched to a gene. This CDR3 spans 12 amino acids. CDR1 is SQVTM, CDR2 ANQGSEA, per germline. CDR3: CSALTGSGELFF. The CDR3 coding sequence is TGCAGCGCCTTGACAGGGTCCGGGGAGCTGTTTTTT.

V and J are TRBV5-6 and TRBJ2-5; tentative D call: TRBD1 (5 bases). V shed 0 bases and J shed 7 bases, with 19 bases lying between them. CDR3 size: 16 residues. The germline gives CDR1 SGHDT, CDR2 YYEEEE. The CDR3: CASSLEGRVGSGTQYF. The DNA of the CDR3 is TGTGCCAGCAGCTTGGAAGGCAGGGTCGGATCGGGGACCCAGTACTTC. Variable domain in full (rest from reference TRBV5-6 and TRBJ2-5): DAGVTQSPTHLIKTRGQQVTLRCSPKSGHDTVSWYQQALGQGPQFIFQYYEEEERQRGNFPDRFSGHQFPNYSSELNVNALLLGDSALYLCASSLEGRVGSGTQYFGPGTRLLVL.

The V call is TRBV11-3, the J call TRBJ2-7, with TRBD1 matching 7 bases. From germline, CDR1 is SGHNT and CDR2 YENEEA. The J segment lost 3 bases and the V segment lost 4 bases, leaving 3 bases of the junction unmatched. CDR3 length equals 13 residues. CDR3 in amino acids: CASSCRGCYEQYF. The CDR3 DNA reads as TGTGCCAGCAGCTGCAGGGGGTGCTACGAGCAGTACTTC. Full variable domain (outside the CDR3, taken from reference TRBV11-3 and TRBJ2-7): EAGVVQSPRYKIIEKKQPVAFWCNPISGHNTLYWYLQNLGQGPELLIRYENEEAVDDSQLPKDRFSAERLKGVDSTLKIQPAELGDSAVYLCASSCRGCYEQYFGPGTRLTVT.

The chain couples TRBV11-2 to TRBJ1-5; the D gene is possibly TRBD1 (6 bases). The CDR3 contains 14 residues. CDR1 is SGHAT and CDR2 is FQNNGV in the germline V gene. V was cut by 6 bases and J by 4 bases, with 13 bases left in between. The CDR3 is CASRASGANQPQHF. In DNA, the CDR3 is TGTGCCAGCAGGGCGTCAGGGGCTAATCAGCCCCAGCATTTT. Full variable domain (outside the CDR3, taken from reference TRBV11-2 and TRBJ1-5): EAGVAQSPRYKIIEKRQSVAFWCNPISGHATLYWYQQILGQGPKLLIQFQNNGVVDDSQLPKDRFSAERLKGVDSTLKIQPAKLEDSAVYLCASRASGANQPQHFGDGTRLSIL.

The chain carries TRBV7-9 and TRBJ2-2; no clear D gene. The CDR3 runs 12 residues. The ends were cut back, 1 base at V and 4 bases at J, with 1 base in the middle. Germline CDR1 SEHNR, CDR2 FQNEAQ (reference sequence). Here the CDR3 reads CASSLGTGELFF. In DNA, the CDR3 is TGTGCCAGCAGCTTAGGCACCGGGGAGCTGTTTTTT. The full variable domain, with the rest looked up from reference TRBV7-9 and TRBJ2-2, is DTGVSQNPRHKITKRGQNVTFRCDPISEHNRLYWYRQTLGQGPEFLTYFQNEAQLEKSRLLSDRFSAERPKGSFSTLEIQRTEQGDSAMYLCASSLGTGELFFGEGSRLTVL.

This rearrangement joins TRBV7-9 to TRBJ2-7, with TRBD2 matching 9 bases. CDR1 and CDR2 from the germline V gene are SEHNR and FQNEAQ (reference sequence). Trimming removed 5 bases from V and 5 bases from J; junction bases left unmatched: 7. This CDR3 has 14 amino acids. CDR3 protein: CASSKAGGSNEQYF. For the CDR3, the DNA is TGTGCCAGCAGCAAAGCGGGGGGATCGAACGAGCAGTACTTC.

This sequence joins TRBV7-8 and TRBJ2-7; perhaps TRBD1 as D (6 bases). The ends were cut back, 2 bases at V and 0 bases at J, with 11 bases in the middle. There are 15 residues in the CDR3. In germline, CDR1 is SGHVS, CDR2 FQNEAQ. This CDR3 is CASSLLQGSSYEQYF. The CDR3 DNA is TGTGCCAGCAGCTTATTACAGGGAAGCTCCTACGAGCAGTACTTC. Filled out from reference TRBV7-8 and TRBJ2-7, the complete variable domain reads GAGVSQSPRYKVAKRGQDVALRCDPISGHVSLFWYQQALGQGPEFLTYFQNEAQLDKSGLPSDRFFAERPEGSVSTLKIQRTQQEDSAVYLCASSLLQGSSYEQYFGPGTRLTVT.

To note about this clone: Other DNA variants within this sample encode the same CDR3. The V gene is TRBV5-1, the J gene TRBJ1-6; 10 bases agree with TRBD1. J lost 7 bases, V lost 3 bases, and 1 base had no gene match. Germline V lookup: CDR1 SGHRS, CDR2 YFSETQ. The CDR3 spans 14 residues. The CDR3 DNA is TGCGCCAGCAGCTCGGGACAGGGGAATTCACCCCTCCACTTT. As protein: CASSSGQGNSPLHF.

A note on this clone: An end of the junction does not agree with germline; a read error may underlie this. J is TRBJ2-7 and V is TRBV7-9; 9 nucleotides align to TRBD1. Germline CDR1 reads SEHNR; CDR2 reads FQNEAQ (reference sequence). This CDR3 comprises 13 residues. The CDR3 spells CVSSYDRGDEQYF. CDR3 in DNA: TGTGTCAGCAGTTACGACAGGGGGGACGAGCAGTACTTC.

The CDR3 coding sequence is TGTGCCAGCAGCGCAAGACTAGCGGGGGGCACAGATACGCAGTATTTT. This codes for CASSARLAGGTDTQYF. This rearrangement joins TRBV5-4 to TRBJ2-3, with 12 nucleotides matching TRBD2. The CDR3 has 16 residues. Germline loops: CDR1 SGHNT, CDR2 YYREEE (reference sequence). V shed 4 bases, J shed 1 base, and the junction held 4 bases outside the gene matches.

This chain connects TRBV5-1 to TRBJ2-3, with D unclear. The ends were cut back, 0 bases at V and 0 bases at J, with 11 bases in the middle. This CDR3 is built from 16 residues. Germline lookup yields CDR1 SGHRS and CDR2 YFSETQ. The CDR3 DNA reads TGCGCCAGCAGCTTGGTTGTCGGGCGGAGCACAGATACGCAGTATTTT. Translating gives CASSLVVGRSTDTQYF. Variable domain in full (rest from reference TRBV5-1 and TRBJ2-3): KAGVTQTPRYLIKTRGQQVTLSCSPISGHRSVSWYQQTPGQGLQFLFEYFSETQRNKGNFPGRFSGRQFSNSRSEMNVSTLELGDSALYLCASSLVVGRSTDTQYFGPGTRLTVL.

The rearrangement links TRBV2 to TRBJ2-7; D is unclear. Trimming took off 4 bases at V and 2 bases at J, with 3 bases between the two ends. Germline CDR1 reads SNHLY; CDR2 reads FYNNEI. The CDR3 has 11 amino acids. The CDR3 DNA is TGTGCCAGCAGTGCCACCTACGAGCAGTACTTC. Translated, it gives CASSATYEQYF.

V and J are TRBV18 and TRBJ2-5, with 7 bases matching TRBD2. CDR3 size: 13 residues. V dropped 7 bases and J dropped 2; count of bases not matched to a gene: 4. Germline CDR1 reads KGHSH; CDR2 reads LQKENI. CDR3 amino acids: CASFGLGQETQYF. As DNA, the CDR3 is TGTGCCAGCTTTGGACTAGGACAAGAGACCCAGTACTTC. Full variable domain (missing parts from reference TRBV18 and TRBJ2-5): NAGVMQNPRHLVRRRGQEARLRCSPMKGHSHVYWYRQLPEEGLKFMVYLQKENIIDESGMPKERFSAEFPKEGPSILRIQQVVRGDSAAYFCASFGLGQETQYFGPGTRLLVL.

DNA for the CDR3: TGCGCCAGCAGCTCGGTAGGAGGGCCGAACACTGAAGCTTTCTTT. As protein: CASSSVGGPNTEAFF. The chain is built from TRBV5-1 and TRBJ1-1; D gene ambiguous. The V gene lost 3 bases and the J gene lost 1 base, with 13 bases spanning the gap. The CDR3 length is 15 residues. The germline V gene encodes CDR1 SGHRS and CDR2 YFSETQ.

The rearrangement joins TRBV5-1 to TRBJ2-5; D tentatively reads TRBD1 or TRBD2 (5 bases each). V shed 4 bases and J shed 1 base, with 17 bases lying between them. The CDR3 loop spans 16 amino acids. The germline V gene encodes CDR1 SGHRS and CDR2 YFSETQ. In DNA form, the CDR3 reads TGCGCCAGCAGCCGAGGGCAGGGAAACACCCAAGAGACCCAGTACTTC. Translated, it gives CASSRGQGNTQETQYF.

The gene calls are TRBV9 and TRBJ2-4; D may be TRBD1 (5 bases). Trimming left V 3 bases short and J 11 bases short, with 9 bases between. In germline, CDR1 is SGDLS, CDR2 YYNGEE. This CDR3 has 11 residues. The CDR3 loop reads CASSGGQFQYF. CDR3 DNA: TGTGCCAGCAGCGGGGGCCAATTTCAGTACTTC.

This chain uses TRBV5-1 with TRBJ2-1; D is undetermined. CDR1 is SGHRS and CDR2 is YFSETQ in the germline V gene. Trimming shortened V by 4 bases and J by 4 bases, and 6 bases separated the two germline ends. The length of the CDR3 is 12 residues. In nucleotides, the CDR3 is TGCGCCAGCAGCACTCCTTACAATGAGCAGTTCTTC. Translation gives CASSTPYNEQFF.

This clone was seen only once. The chain joins TRBV5-1 to TRBJ1-2, with no clear D. V was trimmed by 0 bases and J by 8 bases, leaving 26 bases between them. Germline V gives CDR1 SGHRS, CDR2 YFSETQ. The CDR3 sequence is 18 residues long. The CDR3 bases are TGCGCCAGCAGCTTGGCCGTGGGCCGTGGGCCGCTTTCCACCGGCTACACCTTC. It is translated as CASSLAVGRGPLSTGYTF.

The J gene is TRBJ2-2, the V gene TRBV7-9, with 10 bases aligning to TRBD1. The CDR3 extends over 15 amino acids. Germline V gene lookup returns CDR1 SEHNR and CDR2 FQNEAQ (reference sequence). V lost 5 bases, J lost 5 bases, and 5 bases stayed unmatched. CDR3 sequence reads: CASSRGQGSTGELFF. The CDR3 nucleotides are TGTGCCAGCAGCCGGGGACAGGGGAGTACCGGGGAGCTGTTTTTT.

This CDR3 reads CASSQQGAVVDEQYF. CDR3 in DNA: TGTGCCAGCAGTCAACAGGGGGCTGTCGTGGACGAGCAGTACTTC. The rearrangement uses TRBV6-6 and TRBJ2-7, with 9 bases lining up with TRBD1. The V gene end was trimmed by 5 bases and the J gene end by 5 bases; junction bases not matched to a gene: 10. The CDR3 covers 15 residues. Germline V lookup: CDR1 MNHNY, CDR2 SVGAGI (reference sequence).

This chain uses TRBV14 with TRBJ2-7; no clear D gene. V dropped 4 bases and J dropped 3 bases, with 13 bases sitting between them. Germline V gives CDR1 SGHDN, CDR2 FVKESK. This CDR3 spans 14 amino acids. CDR3 loop: CASSRREAYYEQYF. The CDR3, as DNA: TGTGCCAGCAGCCGGCGTGAGGCTTACTACGAGCAGTACTTC. Filled out from reference TRBV14 and TRBJ2-7, the complete variable domain reads EAGVTQFPSHSVIEKGQTVTLRCDPISGHDNLYWYRRVMGKEIKFLLHFVKESKQDESGMPNNRFLAERTGGTYSTLKVQPAELEDSGVYFCASSRREAYYEQYFGPGTRLTVT.

This sequence joins TRBV28 and TRBJ1-1; D is uncertain. The germline gives CDR1 MDHEN, CDR2 SYDVKM. V was pared by 6 bases and J by 0 bases, with 8 bases between. The CDR3 contains 13 residues. CDR3: CASSSVLNTEAFF. CDR3 in DNA: TGTGCCAGCAGCTCTGTCTTGAACACTGAAGCTTTCTTT.